Listed below are T cell receptor beta chains from one sample, sequenced in a study of control samples from healthy donors and cancer patients. Profiled with immunoSEQ multiplex PCR; TCRdb holds only in-frame clones, not every one. The sample consists of around 200,000 clones, over 90% of them appearing once. The sample taken for sequencing was blood. All receptors derive from a man in his forties or fifties in good health. The CDR3 runs from the conserved cysteine through the conserved F or W. D genes are given only for firm matches. Where a row states a size, it is once, few, many or the class of an expanded clone; other rows omit it.

D: -; V: TRBV6-5; size: -; J: TRBJ1-4; DNA: TGTGCCACCAAGAGGGGCGATGGAGAAAAACTGTTTTTT; CDR3: CATKRGDGEKLFF
D: -; V: TRBV21-1; size: -; J: TRBJ2-4; DNA: TGTGCCAGCAGCAAAAGGGGACCGGTCACTGTAAAAAACATTCAGTACTTC; CDR3: CASSKRGPVTVKNIQYF
D: -; V: TRBV6-5; size: -; J: TRBJ1-1; DNA: TGTGCCAGCAGTTACAAGGGAGGGAAAGCTTTCTTT; CDR3: CASSYKGGKAFF
D: TRBD1; V: TRBV3-1/TRBV3-2; size: -; J: TRBJ2-2; DNA: TGTGCCAGCAGCCCTTGGCTCGGGACAGGGGTGAACACCGGGGAGCTGTTTTTT; CDR3: CASSPWLGTGVNTGELFF
D: -; V: TRBV5-5; size: -; J: TRBJ1-3; DNA: TGTGCCAGCAGCTTGGCCGGGGCCGGCTCTGGAAACACCATATATTTT; CDR3: CASSLAGAGSGNTIYF
D: -; V: TRBV5-1; size: -; J: TRBJ1-1; DNA: TGCGCCAGCCGCGGGACGACTGAAGCTTTCTTT; CDR3: CASRGTTEAFF
D: -; V: TRBV5-1; size: -; J: TRBJ2-2; DNA: TGCGCCAGCAGCTTTCAGGGGCCCCACACCGGGGAGCTGTTTTTT; CDR3: CASSFQGPHTGELFF
D: TRBD1; V: TRBV13; size: few; J: TRBJ1-2; DNA: TGTGCCAGCAGCTTAGCCACAGGGGTCGACTATGGCTACACCTTC; CDR3: CASSLATGVDYGYTF
D: -; V: TRBV7-2; size: -; J: TRBJ2-7; DNA: TGTGCCAGCAGCTTATCAGGTCTCCCTGAGCAGTACTTC; CDR3: CASSLSGLPEQYF
D: -; V: TRBV6-5; size: -; J: TRBJ1-6; DNA: TGTGCCAGCAGTTACTCGACACAGCACAATTCACCCCTCCACTTT; CDR3: CASSYSTQHNSPLHF
D: -; V: TRBV2; size: -; J: TRBJ1-6; DNA: TGTGCCATGGGGGGGCAGGGGAGCTCCTATAATTCACCCCTCCACTTT; CDR3: CAMGGQGSSYNSPLHF